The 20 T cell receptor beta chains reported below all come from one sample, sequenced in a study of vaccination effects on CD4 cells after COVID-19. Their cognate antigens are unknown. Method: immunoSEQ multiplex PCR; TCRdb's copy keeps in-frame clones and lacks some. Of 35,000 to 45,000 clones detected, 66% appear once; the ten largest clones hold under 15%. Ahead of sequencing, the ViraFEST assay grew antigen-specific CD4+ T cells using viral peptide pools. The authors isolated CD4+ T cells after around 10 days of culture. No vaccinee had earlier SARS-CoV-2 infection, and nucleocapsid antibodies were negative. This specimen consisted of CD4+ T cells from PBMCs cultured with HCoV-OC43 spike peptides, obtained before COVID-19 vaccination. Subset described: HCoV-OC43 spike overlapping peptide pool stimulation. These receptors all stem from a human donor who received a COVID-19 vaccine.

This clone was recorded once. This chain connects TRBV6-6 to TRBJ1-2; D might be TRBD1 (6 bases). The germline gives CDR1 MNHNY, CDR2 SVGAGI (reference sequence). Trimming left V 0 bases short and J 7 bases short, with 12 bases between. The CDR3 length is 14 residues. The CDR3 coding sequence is TGTGCCAGCAGTTACTCGGGGGGGGCCGGTGGCTACACCTTC. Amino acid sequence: CASSYSGGAGGYTF.

The CDR3 loop is CASSEFGPLRQKLFF. CDR3 in DNA: TGTGCCAGCAGTGAATTCGGACCTCTCAGACAAAAACTGTTTTTT. This rearrangement joins TRBV6-1 to TRBJ1-4; no clear D. The V gene lost 2 bases and the J gene lost 9 bases, with 16 bases spanning the gap. Germline lookup yields CDR1 MNHNS and CDR2 SASEGT. This CDR3 has 15 amino acids.

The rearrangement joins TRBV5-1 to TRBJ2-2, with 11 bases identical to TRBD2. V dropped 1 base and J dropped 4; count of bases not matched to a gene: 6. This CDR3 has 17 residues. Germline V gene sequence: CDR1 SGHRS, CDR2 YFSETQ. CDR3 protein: CASSLFTSGSFTGELFF. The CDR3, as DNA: TGCGCCAGCAGCTTGTTCACTAGCGGGAGTTTCACCGGGGAGCTGTTTTTT.

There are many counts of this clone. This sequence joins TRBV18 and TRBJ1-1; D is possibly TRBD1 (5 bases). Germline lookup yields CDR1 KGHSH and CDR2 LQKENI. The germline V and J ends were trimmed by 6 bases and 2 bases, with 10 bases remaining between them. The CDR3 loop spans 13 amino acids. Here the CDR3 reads CASSPDSNTEAFF. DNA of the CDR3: TGTGCCAGCTCCCCCGACAGTAACACTGAAGCTTTCTTT.

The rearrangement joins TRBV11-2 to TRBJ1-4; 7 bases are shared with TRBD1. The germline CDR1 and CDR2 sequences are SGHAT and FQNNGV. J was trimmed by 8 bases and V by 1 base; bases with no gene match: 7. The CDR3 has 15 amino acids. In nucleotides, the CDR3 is TGTGCCAGCAGCTTAGGGAGGGGGCGGAGGGAAAAACTGTTTTTT. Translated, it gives CASSLGRGRREKLFF.

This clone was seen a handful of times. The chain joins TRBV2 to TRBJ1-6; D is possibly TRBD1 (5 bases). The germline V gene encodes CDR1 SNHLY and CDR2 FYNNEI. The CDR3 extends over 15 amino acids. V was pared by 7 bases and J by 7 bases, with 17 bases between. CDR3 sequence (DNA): TGTGCCAGCACCTGGGGGGACCCCGCCAATTCACCCCTCCACTTT. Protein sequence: CASTWGDPANSPLHF.

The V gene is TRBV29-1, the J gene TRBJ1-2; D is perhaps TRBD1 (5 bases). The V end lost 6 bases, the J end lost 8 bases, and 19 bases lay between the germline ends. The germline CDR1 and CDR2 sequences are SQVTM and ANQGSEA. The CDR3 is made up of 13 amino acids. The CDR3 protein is CSVEPGPGKGYTF. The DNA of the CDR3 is TGCAGCGTAGAACCGGGTCCAGGGAAAGGCTACACCTTC.

CDR3 coding DNA: TGTGCCAGCACCCCCGACGCCGAATTGAGAGGGGGCAGAACTGAAGCTTTCTTT. It encodes CASTPDAELRGGRTEAFF. This sequence joins TRBV6-4 and TRBJ1-1; 7 nucleotides agree with TRBD1. Germline V gives CDR1 MRHNA, CDR2 SNTAGT. J gave up 5 bases and V 7 bases, and 22 bases lay outside the gene matches. The CDR3 consists of 18 residues.

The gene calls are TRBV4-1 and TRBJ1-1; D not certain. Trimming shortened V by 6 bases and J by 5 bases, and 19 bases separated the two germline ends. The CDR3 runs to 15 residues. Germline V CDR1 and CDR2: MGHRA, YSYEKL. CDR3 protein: CASRPTAHTLTEAFF. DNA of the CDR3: TGCGCCAGCAGACCTACAGCACATACGCTGACTGAAGCTTTCTTT.

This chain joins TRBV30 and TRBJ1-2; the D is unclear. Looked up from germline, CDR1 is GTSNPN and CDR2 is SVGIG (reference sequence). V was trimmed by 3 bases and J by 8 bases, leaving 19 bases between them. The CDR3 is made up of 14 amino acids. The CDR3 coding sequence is TGTGCCTGGAGACCTACCTCGGGCTTTTCCGGCTACACCTTC. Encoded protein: CAWRPTSGFSGYTF.

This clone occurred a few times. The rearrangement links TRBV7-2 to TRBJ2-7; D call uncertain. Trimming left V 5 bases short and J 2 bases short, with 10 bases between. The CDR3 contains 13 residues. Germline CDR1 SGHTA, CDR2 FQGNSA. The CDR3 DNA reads TGTGCCAGCAGCCGGCGGCCTACCTACGAGCAGTACTTC. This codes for CASSRRPTYEQYF.

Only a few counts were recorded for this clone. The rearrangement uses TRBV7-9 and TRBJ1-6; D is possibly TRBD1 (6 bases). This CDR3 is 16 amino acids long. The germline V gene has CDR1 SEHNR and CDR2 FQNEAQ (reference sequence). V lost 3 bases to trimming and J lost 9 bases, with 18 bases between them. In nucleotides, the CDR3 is TGTGCCAGCAGCTTCAACCGGGGGCAGGGCCTTTCACCCCTCCACTTT. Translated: CASSFNRGQGLSPLHF.

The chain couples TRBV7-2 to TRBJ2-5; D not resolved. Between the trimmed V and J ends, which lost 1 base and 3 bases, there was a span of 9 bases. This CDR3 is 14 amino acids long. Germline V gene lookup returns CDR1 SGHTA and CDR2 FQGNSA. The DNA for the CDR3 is TGTGCCAGCAGCTTAGGAAATGCTGAAGAGACCCAGTACTTC. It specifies CASSLGNAEETQYF.

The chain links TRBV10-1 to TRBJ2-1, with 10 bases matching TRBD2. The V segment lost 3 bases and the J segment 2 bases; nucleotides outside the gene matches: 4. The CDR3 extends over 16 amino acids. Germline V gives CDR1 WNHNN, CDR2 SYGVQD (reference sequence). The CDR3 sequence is CASSDTSGKTYNEQFF. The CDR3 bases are TGCGCCAGCAGTGATACTAGCGGGAAGACCTACAATGAGCAGTTCTTC.

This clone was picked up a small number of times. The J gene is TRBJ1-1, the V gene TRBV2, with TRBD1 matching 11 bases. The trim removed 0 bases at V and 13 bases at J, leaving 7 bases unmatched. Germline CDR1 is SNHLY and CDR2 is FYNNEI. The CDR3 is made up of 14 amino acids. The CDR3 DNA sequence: TGTGCCAGCAGTGAAGCGCTTCGGGGACAGGGGGGTTTCTTT. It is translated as CASSEALRGQGGFF.

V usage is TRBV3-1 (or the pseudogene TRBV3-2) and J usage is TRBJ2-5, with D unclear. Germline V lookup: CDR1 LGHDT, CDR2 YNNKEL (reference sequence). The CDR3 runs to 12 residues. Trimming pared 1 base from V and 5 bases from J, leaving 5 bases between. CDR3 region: CASSQGRETQYF. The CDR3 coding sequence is TGTGCCAGCAGCCAAGGCCGGGAGACCCAGTACTTC.

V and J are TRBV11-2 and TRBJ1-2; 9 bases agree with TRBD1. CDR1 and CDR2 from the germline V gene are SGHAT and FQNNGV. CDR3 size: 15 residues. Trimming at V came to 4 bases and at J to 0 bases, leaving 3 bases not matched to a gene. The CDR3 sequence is CASSSYRGPNYGYTF. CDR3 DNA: TGTGCCAGCAGCTCGTACAGGGGGCCTAACTATGGCTACACCTTC.

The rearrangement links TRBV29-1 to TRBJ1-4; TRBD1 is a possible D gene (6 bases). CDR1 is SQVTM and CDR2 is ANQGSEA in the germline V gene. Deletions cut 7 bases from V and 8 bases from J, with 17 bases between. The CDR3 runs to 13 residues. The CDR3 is CSALGGAREKLFF. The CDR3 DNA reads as TGCAGCGCCCTAGGGGGGGCTAGGGAAAAACTGTTTTTT.

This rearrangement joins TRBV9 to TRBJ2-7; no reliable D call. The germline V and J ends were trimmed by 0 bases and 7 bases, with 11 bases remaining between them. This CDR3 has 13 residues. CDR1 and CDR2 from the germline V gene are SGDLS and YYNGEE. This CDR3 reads CASSVDSTGEQYF. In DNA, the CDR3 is TGTGCCAGCAGCGTAGATTCAACCGGGGAGCAGTACTTC.

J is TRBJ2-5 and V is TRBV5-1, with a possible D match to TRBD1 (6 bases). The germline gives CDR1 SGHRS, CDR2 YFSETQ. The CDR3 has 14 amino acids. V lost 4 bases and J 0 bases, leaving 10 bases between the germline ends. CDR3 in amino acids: CASSLGTNQETQYF. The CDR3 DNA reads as TGCGCCAGCAGCCTCGGGACAAACCAAGAGACCCAGTACTTC.